This T cell receptor beta chain emerged from a study of blood T cell repertoires in COVID-19 (TCRdb year 2020). About the investigation overall: Samples covering the acute and convalescent phases of COVID-19 were provided by collaborators in the United States, Italy and Spain. The prospective study material was composed of cDNA or gDNA derived from T cells, B-cell-depleted T cells, or PBMCs. Deeply sampled blood TCRbeta repertoires from subjects exposed to, actively infected with, or recovered from COVID-19 were included in the dataset. The repertoires were made available in a free public database intended to serve as a resource for research on the immune response to SARS-CoV-2. Where available, HLA class I and class II types were taken from metadata supplied by the sample provider and were not determined by assay-based typing. The samples were drawn from two sources: the first 160 participants of the ongoing ImmuneRACE study, and about 1,300 subjects contributed by 6 global collaborators. A de-identified subject ID, COVID-19 status, age in years and sex were almost always included in the sample metadata.

Participants in the prospective study were aged roughly 18 to 89 years, lived in about two dozen United States geographic areas, and enrolled through a virtual design. To assign participants to cohorts, the prospective study relied on clinical history that participants themselves reported in a screening survey and a study questionnaire. ImmuneRACE Cohort 3 recovered participants were defined by two consecutive negative NP/OP PCR tests, healthcare professional clearance, or symptom resolution. Mobile phlebotomists in the prospective study collected whole blood, serum and a nasopharyngeal or oropharyngeal swab from every participant. Participants in the prospective study had the option to provide additional blood draws and questionnaires over an approximately 2-month period. Prospective study blood samples were shipped either frozen or at room temperature before DNA extraction. This clone was seen only a few times. Its specific antigen is unknown. One base away there is no much larger clone; base qualities are not given.

The CDR3 starts with the cysteine, ends with the phenylalanine, and has 16 residues. Kept here is only the CDR3 DNA, which spans 48 bases and is read in frame from base 1. V gives up 0 bases and J gives up 4 bases, and the segment between their germline ends measures 13 bases. The germline V gene specifies LGHNA as CDR1 and YSLEER as CDR2. General findings and caveats noted by the study authors: How much clinical and demographic metadata was included differed by source and by participant, and the metadata was provided uncurated.

TCRbeta CDR3 regions were amplified from genomic DNA using the immunoSEQ Assay, a bias-controlled multiplex PCR. The authors' analysis ran thus. Nucleated cell counts per sample were estimated from amplification of reference gene primers within the assay. Sequence reads were collapsed and filtered to measure the absolute abundance of every unique TCRbeta CDR3 rearrangement. For each sample, productive Simpson clonality was calculated as the square root of Simpson's diversity index over productive rearrangements. TCRdb limited this immuneACCESS table to in-frame rearrangements with V and J called. A share of clones is missing; checked studies link under half to unresolved V genes, and the rest is unexplained. D and trimming come from the DNA, and the V and J calls and clone size come from that table. The sample yields about 300,000 clones; roughly nine tenths were counted once. The top ten clonotypes cover 5.5% to 6% of the sample.

Recombination joined TRBV4-3 with TRBJ1-5, with a weak D call of TRBD1 (6 bases match). The receptor was derived from a woman aged 30 to 39 who had recovered from COVID-19. What was sequenced was PBMCs or T cells enriched from blood (not recorded which). Read as DNA, the sequence is TGCGCCAGCAGCCAAGAGAGGACAGCCCCTAATCAGCCCCAGCATTTT. It translates to CASSQERTAPNQPQHF.